This T cell receptor beta chain emerged from a study of T cells expressing NK-cell markers. General observations from the study: These clonotypes, the leaders elsewhere, also led the CD3+CD56-NKG2C+ fraction in a few donors.

About this clonotype: Its antigen remains unidentified.

Germline loops: CDR1 MDHEN, CDR2 SYDVKM. This CDR3 region has 13 residues. TCRdb re-called the 5' RACE reads and shows each CDR3 protein once, DNA omitted. The sample holds some 600,000 distinct CDR3 sequences. Specimen: blood T cells: a sorted CD56 or NKG2C T cell subset, CD4+ or CD8+ T cells, or bulk PBMC T cells (not recorded which). This sequence joins TRBV28 and TRBJ2-1; TCRdb's assignment of TRBD2 cannot be checked, as there is no DNA. The receptor was isolated from a man between 18 and 35 years old in good health. CDR3: CASSLGLVYEQFF.